This is a list of T cell receptor beta chains from one sample in a study of T cells in Graves' hyperthyroidism and ophthalmopathy. MiXCR was run by TCRdb on the multiplex PCR reads, yielding one entry per CDR3 protein. This table has hundreds of thousands of distinct CDR3 sequences, about a sixth appearing once. Sequencing used blood. The receptors stem from a woman in her thirties or forties with Graves' ophthalmopathy. CDR3s include the opening cysteine and the closing phenylalanine or tryptophan. A D gene is named only where the DNA matches it firmly. Clone size, where shown, is once, few, many, or a class for clones that have expanded.

clone_size	d_call	cdr3_length	v_call	j_call	cdr3_nt	cdr3_aa
few	-	16	TRBV7-9	TRBJ2-2	TGTGCCAGCAGCCCATCCCAGACAGTGAGCTCCGGGGAGCTGTTTTTT	CASSPSQTVSSGELFF
-	TRBD2	16	TRBV7-8	TRBJ2-2	TGTGCCAGCAGCTCGGGACTAGCGGGTATCACCGGGGAGCTGTTTTTT	CASSSGLAGITGELFF
few	TRBD2	14	TRBV6-1	TRBJ2-5	TGTGCCAGCGGCCGCGGGACTAGCGGGGAGACCCAGTACTTC	CASGRGTSGETQYF
-	-	12	TRBV2	TRBJ2-7	TGTGCCAGCAGTGACCTGGGATACGAGCAGTACTTC	CASSDLGYEQYF
many	TRBD2	13	TRBV20-1	TRBJ2-7	TGCAGTGCCCCGGGACTAGCATCCCGCGAGCAGTACTTC	CSAPGLASREQYF
many	-	16	TRBV5-1	TRBJ2-5	TGCGCCAGCAGCCGGGAGACTAGATCATTCGCGGAGACCCAGTACTTC	CASSRETRSFAETQYF
-	-	13	TRBV18	TRBJ1-5	TGTGCCAGCTCACGAGAGGCTAATCAGCCCCAGCATTTT	CASSREANQPQHF
-	-	14	TRBV9	TRBJ2-2	TGTGCCAGCAGCGCCCTCACTAGTACCGGGGAGCTGTTTTTT	CASSALTSTGELFF
many	-	16	TRBV27	TRBJ1-5	TGTGCCAGCAAAAGGGAGGCAGGGGTCAGCAATCAGCCCCAGCATTTT	CASKREAGVSNQPQHF
many	-	14	TRBV30	TRBJ2-6	TGTGCCTGGAGTTCCGGGCACGGGGCCAACGTCCTGACTTTC	CAWSSGHGANVLTF
once	-	16	TRBV6-1	TRBJ1-6	TGTGCCAGCACCCCTGGGCGGGACTCCTATAATTCACCCCTCCACTTT	CASTPGRDSYNSPLHF
many	-	14	TRBV20-1	TRBJ2-7	TGCAGTGCGAGGGGGGGACATCACTCCTACGAGCAGTACTTC	CSARGGHHSYEQYF
few	-	13	TRBV6-1	TRBJ2-3	TGTGCCAGCAGCCGGGAGTCATACTATACGCAGTATTTT	CASSRESYYTQYF
-	-	13	TRBV19	TRBJ1-1	TGTGCCAGTGCAATGGGAGCGAACACTGAAGCTTTCTTT	CASAMGANTEAFF
many	-	12	TRBV2	TRBJ2-3	TGTGCCAGCAGTGAAACGAGAGATACGCAGTATTTT	CASSETRDTQYF
many	-	16	TRBV20-1	TRBJ1-1	TGCAGTGCTAGAAATTTGAGGGGAGCCCCGAACACTGAAGCTTTCTTT	CSARNLRGAPNTEAFF
-	TRBD2	16	TRBV9	TRBJ2-1	TGTGCCAGCAGCGTAGGGGGCTTAGCGGGAGGGGTTGAGCAGTTCTTC	CASSVGGLAGGVEQFF
many	-	15	TRBV28	TRBJ2-1	TGTGCCAGCAGTTTCCTGGGGGCAGGTTACAATGAGCAGTTCTTC	CASSFLGAGYNEQFF
many	-	13	TRBV15	TRBJ2-3	TGTGCCACCCGGCGGTCTAGCACAGATACGCAGTATTTT	CATRRSSTDTQYF
-	-	12	TRBV28	TRBJ1-6	TGTGCCAGCGGGGACACTAATTCACCCCTCCACTTT	CASGDTNSPLHF
few	TRBD2	14	TRBV5-6	TRBJ2-3	TGTGCCAGCAGCCTACTAGCGGGAGATGGTACGCAGTATTTT	CASSLLAGDGTQYF
-	-	14	TRBV6-5	TRBJ1-1	TGTGCCAGCAGTTACTCGAGGCGCCTGAATGAAGCTTTCTTT	CASSYSRRLNEAFF
few	TRBD1	16	TRBV6-5	TRBJ2-7	TGTGCCAGCAGTTACTCGTACTGGACAGGGGGGTACGAGCAGTACTTC	CASSYSYWTGGYEQYF
once	-	11	TRBV19	TRBJ2-1	TGTGCCACCACCTGGGGAGGTGAGCAGTTCTTC	CATTWGGEQFF
few	TRBD2	12	TRBV6-1	TRBJ2-3	TGTGCCAGCAGTGAATTCGGGACTAGCCCGTATTTT	CASSEFGTSPYF
many	-	16	TRBV5-1	TRBJ1-2	TGCGCCAGCAGCAAAATAACCGGGACGACAAACTATGGCTACACCTTC	CASSKITGTTNYGYTF
many	TRBD1	15	TRBV5-1	TRBJ2-5	TGCGCCAGCACTGCTACCGGGACAGGGGGAGAGACCCAGTACTTC	CASTATGTGGETQYF
-	-	19	TRBV5-5	TRBJ2-5	TGTGCCAGCAGCCAAGTGATCCCCGCTGGCCCCGGGCGGCAAGAGACCCAGTACTTC	CASSQVIPAGPGRQETQYF
-	-	14	TRBV20-1	TRBJ2-2	TGCAGTGCTGTCAGGGATGGTAACACCGGGGAGCTGTTTTTT	CSAVRDGNTGELFF
many	TRBD1	13	TRBV30	TRBJ2-5	TGTGCCTGGAGTGGACAGGGGGGAGAGACCCAGTACTTC	CAWSGQGGETQYF
-	-	17	TRBV4-1	TRBJ2-5	TGCGCCAGCAGCCAAGGTCAGAGGGGAGGGGGCCGTGAGACCCAGTACTTC	CASSQGQRGGGRETQYF
many	TRBD1	15	TRBV6-5	TRBJ1-2	TGTGCCAGCAGTTACTCGACAGGGGGATTCTATGGCTACACCTTC	CASSYSTGGFYGYTF
few	TRBD2	17	TRBV20-1	TRBJ2-6	TGCAGTGCTAGCCCGACTAGCGGGAGTCCCGGGGCCAACGTCCTGACTTTC	CSASPTSGSPGANVLTF
many	TRBD2	16	TRBV30	TRBJ2-5	TGTGCCTGGAGATCGGCGGGGGGGCGTGGAAGAGAGACCCAGTACTTC	CAWRSAGGRGRETQYF
once	TRBD2	17	TRBV7-3	TRBJ2-1	TGTGCCAGCAGCTTAACAGGAGCGGGAGGGCCGGGGAATGAGCAGTTCTTC	CASSLTGAGGPGNEQFF
many	-	12	TRBV20-1	TRBJ2-1	TGCAGTTCGCCCAGCTCCTACAATGAGCAGTTCTTC	CSSPSSYNEQFF